This is a list of T cell receptor beta chains from one sample in a study of blood T cell repertoires in COVID-19. Measured with immunoSEQ multiplex PCR; TCRdb has only the in-frame clones, and not every one. The sample lists roughly 140,000 clones, about 89% occurring once. Source material: PBMCs or T cells enriched from blood (not recorded which). All receptors derive from a man in his 60s who had recovered from COVID-19. The CDR3 runs from the conserved cysteine through the conserved F or W. D genes are given only for firm matches. Some rows mark clone size as missing; the rest say once, few, many or name a class of expanded clone.

CDR3aa	CDR3nt	abundance	v_gene	d_gene	j_gene
CASSAGLSNQPQHF	TGTGCCAGCAGCGCGGGCCTTAGCAATCAGCCCCAGCATTTT	NA	TRBV13	NA	TRBJ1-5
CASSLRVSGEPDTQYF	TGTGCCAGCAGCCTCCGGGTTAGCGGCGAACCAGATACGCAGTATTTT	NA	TRBV11-2	NA	TRBJ2-3
CASSNRGSSYEQYF	TGTGCCAGCAGCAACAGGGGGAGCTCCTACGAGCAGTACTTC	NA	TRBV13	TRBD1	TRBJ2-7
CATLPTLADSYNEQFF	TGTGCCACCCTCCCCACCTTAGCGGACTCCTACAATGAGCAGTTCTTC	NA	TRBV10-3	NA	TRBJ2-1
CASSPTGLGTEAFF	TGTGCCAGCAGTCCGACAGGGTTGGGCACTGAAGCTTTCTTT	NA	TRBV27	TRBD1	TRBJ1-1
CASNLARGDIQYF	TGTGCCAGCAACTTGGCCCGCGGCGACATTCAGTACTTC	NA	TRBV11-2	NA	TRBJ2-4
CASSLRDSKNIQYF	TGTGCCAGCAGCTTAAGGGACTCCAAAAACATTCAGTACTTC	NA	TRBV7-6	NA	TRBJ2-4
CASSMTGAGNQPQHF	TGTGCCAGTAGTATGACAGGGGCCGGCAATCAGCCCCAGCATTTT	NA	TRBV19	TRBD1	TRBJ1-5
CASSHGDRPEYEQYF	TGTGCCAGCAGCCACGGGGACAGGCCCGAATACGAGCAGTACTTC	NA	TRBV16	TRBD1	TRBJ2-7
CASSSPGQDIYEQYF	TGCGCCAGCAGCTCCCCGGGACAGGACATCTACGAGCAGTACTTC	NA	TRBV5-1	TRBD1	TRBJ2-7
CASSQRQFEVGGELFF	TGTGCCAGCAGCCAGAGACAGTTCGAGGTCGGCGGGGAGCTGTTTTTT	NA	TRBV3-1/TRBV3-2	NA	TRBJ2-2
CSASGTSGTPSYEQYF	TGCAGTGCTAGTGGGACTAGCGGGACCCCTTCCTACGAGCAGTACTTC	NA	TRBV20-1	TRBD2	TRBJ2-7
CAWTQGAREQYF	TGTGCCTGGACCCAGGGGGCGCGCGAGCAGTACTTC	NA	TRBV30	TRBD1	TRBJ2-7
CASSFDRYNEQFF	TGTGCCAGCAGTTTTGACAGATACAATGAGCAGTTCTTC	once	TRBV27	NA	TRBJ2-1
CASSLIGTIIANTGELFF	TGTGCCAGCAGCTTAATCGGGACTATCATTGCGAACACCGGGGAGCTGTTTTTT	NA	TRBV13	TRBD2	TRBJ2-2
CASSISNINYGYTF	TGTGCCAGTAGTATAAGTAACATTAACTATGGCTACACCTTC	NA	TRBV19	NA	TRBJ1-2
CASSLTGGVGQPQHF	TGTGCCAGCAGCTTAACGGGAGGGGTTGGGCAGCCCCAGCATTTT	NA	TRBV7-3	NA	TRBJ1-5
CSVIDRPGQPQHF	TGCAGCGTTATCGACAGGCCAGGTCAGCCCCAGCATTTT	NA	TRBV29-1	NA	TRBJ1-5
CASSLGSAYNQPQHF	TGTGCCAGCAGCTTGGGATCAGCGTATAATCAGCCCCAGCATTTT	NA	TRBV5-8	NA	TRBJ1-5
CASQVSGGSSTDTQYF	TGCGCCAGCCAGGTCAGCGGGGGGAGTAGCACAGATACGCAGTATTTT	NA	TRBV5-1	TRBD2	TRBJ2-3
CASSQDLPSPYEQYF	TGCGCCAGCAGCCAAGATCTCCCTAGCCCCTACGAGCAGTACTTC	NA	TRBV4-1	NA	TRBJ2-7
CSADSGSSGTGELFF	TGCAGCGCCGATAGCGGGAGCAGCGGCACCGGGGAGCTGTTTTTT	NA	TRBV29-1	TRBD2	TRBJ2-2
CASSFPGGVQETQYF	TGTGCCAGCAGCTTCCCCGGGGGGGTTCAAGAGACCCAGTACTTC	NA	TRBV5-5	TRBD2	TRBJ2-5
CASKPGGQNYGYTF	TGTGCCAGCAAACCGGGAGGGCAGAACTATGGCTACACCTTC	NA	TRBV6-4	NA	TRBJ1-2
CSVWGLGLADYNEQFF	TGCAGCGTGTGGGGACTGGGACTAGCGGATTACAATGAGCAGTTCTTC	NA	TRBV29-1	TRBD2	TRBJ2-1
CASSLEAASEKLFF	TGTGCCAGCAGCTTAGAGGCGGCGTCTGAAAAACTGTTTTTT	NA	TRBV7-8	NA	TRBJ1-4
CASSPQGRYGNTIYF	TGTGCCAGCAGCCCGCAGGGGCGTTATGGAAACACCATATATTTT	NA	TRBV28	NA	TRBJ1-3
CATSDPTSGETQYF	TGTGCCACCAGTGATCCAACTAGCGGGGAGACCCAGTACTTC	NA	TRBV24-1	TRBD2	TRBJ2-5
CATSRDRQVAFF	TGTGCCACCAGCAGAGATCGGCAGGTGGCTTTCTTT	NA	TRBV15	NA	TRBJ1-1
CASKGNSYNSPLHF	TGTGCCAGCAAGGGGAATTCCTATAATTCACCCCTCCACTTT	NA	TRBV6-5	NA	TRBJ1-6
CASSTGGAGRWQYF	TGTGCCAGCAGTACCGGAGGCGCAGGAAGGTGGCAGTACTTC	NA	TRBV2	NA	TRBJ2-7
CASSQRGYNEQFF	TGTGCCAGCAGCCAGCGGGGTTACAATGAGCAGTTCTTC	few	TRBV2	TRBD2	TRBJ2-1
CASSIVRGGYGYTF	TGTGCCAGTAGTATAGTCAGGGGCGGCTATGGCTACACCTTC	NA	TRBV19	NA	TRBJ1-2
CASSEVGYGEQYF	TGTGCCAGCAGTGAAGTGGGCTATGGGGAGCAGTACTTC	NA	TRBV6-1	NA	TRBJ2-7
CASSPSGSGGTNEQFF	TGTGCCAGCTCACCTAGCGGGAGCGGGGGCACCAATGAGCAGTTCTTC	many	TRBV18	TRBD2	TRBJ2-1
CASSVPRGGSYNEQFF	TGTGCCAGCAGCGTCCCGCGGGGGGGCTCCTACAATGAGCAGTTCTTC	once	TRBV5-4	TRBD2	TRBJ2-1
CASSPQGSSYNSPLHF	TGTGCCAGCAGCCCCCAGGGGAGCTCCTATAATTCACCCCTCCACTTT	NA	TRBV5-5	NA	TRBJ1-6
CASSEQGTTYGYTF	TGTGCCAGCAGTGAACAGGGTACAACCTATGGCTACACCTTC	NA	TRBV6-1	NA	TRBJ1-2
CASSQQVSSETQYF	TGCGCCAGCAGCCAACAGGTTTCCTCCGAGACCCAGTACTTC	NA	TRBV5-1	NA	TRBJ2-5
CASSQTGSVGTQYF	TGCGCCAGCAGCCAGACTGGCAGCGTCGGTACGCAGTATTTT	once	TRBV10-1	NA	TRBJ2-3
CASSLAGLNGYTF	TGTGCCAGCAGCTTGGCGGGACTAAATGGCTACACCTTC	NA	TRBV5-8	NA	TRBJ1-2
CASGNSGSGDTQYF	TGTGCCAGCGGCAATAGCGGGAGCGGTGATACGCAGTATTTT	NA	TRBV7-9	TRBD2	TRBJ2-3
CASSGVTGGWQYF	TGTGCCAGCAGCGGCGTAACAGGGGGATGGCAGTACTTC	once	TRBV9	TRBD1	TRBJ2-7
CATSRAEIGDEKLFF	TGTGCCACCAGCAGAGCGGAGATCGGCGATGAAAAACTGTTTTTT	NA	TRBV15	NA	TRBJ1-4
CASSLPGTSGGYNEQFF	TGTGCCAGCAGCTTGCCAGGGACTAGCGGGGGGTACAATGAGCAGTTCTTC	NA	TRBV7-9	TRBD2	TRBJ2-1
CASRIGFDQGAAFF	TGTGCCAGCAGGATTGGGTTTGACCAAGGGGCAGCTTTCTTT	NA	TRBV7-2	NA	TRBJ1-1
CAWSQPGQPQHF	TGTGCCTGGAGTCAGCCGGGTCAGCCCCAGCATTTT	NA	TRBV30	NA	TRBJ1-5
CASSSSYQETQYF	TGTGCCAGCAGTTCGTCGTACCAAGAGACCCAGTACTTC	NA	TRBV27	NA	TRBJ2-5
CASSPGDQPQHF	TGTGCCAGCAGCCCCGGGGATCAGCCCCAGCATTTT	few	TRBV2	NA	TRBJ1-5
CASSAFGGGGNEQFF	TGTGCCAGCAGCGCCTTTGGGGGAGGGGGGAATGAGCAGTTCTTC	NA	TRBV7-9	NA	TRBJ2-1
CASNGQQGPGNTIYF	TGTGCCAGTAACGGCCAACAGGGCCCTGGAAACACCATATATTTT	NA	TRBV19	NA	TRBJ1-3